The rows below give T cell receptor beta chains drawn from one sample of a study of cytomegalovirus exposure and HLA in healthy donors. Generated by immunoSEQ multiplex PCR, the TCRdb table keeps only in-frame clones and is missing some. The table has hundreds of thousands of clones, about 79% seen once. Source material: PBMCs. The receptors come from a male donor in good health and CMV-seronegative. Both conserved end residues are part of each CDR3. The order of the fields is CDR3 DNA, CDR3 protein, V gene, D gene, clone size, J gene. The D gene is left open where the match is weak. Size is omitted from some rows. Given values are once, few, many or a class for expanded clones.

TGTGCCAGCAGCCCTCATACGGACAGGGAAAGCATTCAGTACTTC | CASSPHTDRESIQYF | TRBV6-6 | TRBD1 | - | TRBJ2-4
TGTGCCAGCAAAGGGGGCCCTCTCTCCTACGAGCAGTACTTC | CASKGGPLSYEQYF | TRBV27 | TRBD1 | - | TRBJ2-7
TGTGCCAGCAGCGTAGGCGGGGGGTTCCCTGAAGCTTTCTTT | CASSVGGGFPEAFF | TRBV9 | - | - | TRBJ1-1
TGTGCCAGCAGCTTGGACAGTCACACCGGGGAGCTGTTTTTT | CASSLDSHTGELFF | TRBV5-4 | - | - | TRBJ2-2
TGTGCCAGCAGCTTGAACAGGGGTAATGAAAAACTGTTTTTT | CASSLNRGNEKLFF | TRBV11-2 | TRBD1 | - | TRBJ1-4
TGTGCCAGCAGCTTCACTCCTGGACCGGGGGGAACCGGGGAGCTGTTTTTT | CASSFTPGPGGTGELFF | TRBV7-2 | TRBD2 | - | TRBJ2-2
TGTTCCAGCAGCACCGGGACAGGGTCGTCCGGGGCCAACGTCCTGACTTTC | CSSSTGTGSSGANVLTF | TRBV7-9 | TRBD1 | - | TRBJ2-6
TGTGCCAGTAGTATGGCGACAGGGAGTAACTATGGCTACACCTTC | CASSMATGSNYGYTF | TRBV19 | TRBD1 | few | TRBJ1-2
TGTGCCAGCAGTTTATGGGCAGGGGGCTTCACTGAAGCTTTCTTT | CASSLWAGGFTEAFF | TRBV27 | TRBD1 | once | TRBJ1-1
TGCGCCAGCAGCCAGCTTACTAGTTCCCTTTACGAGCAGTACTTC | CASSQLTSSLYEQYF | TRBV4-3 | - | - | TRBJ2-7
TGTGCCATCAGGCCCGGGGCTGGAAACACCATATATTTT | CAIRPGAGNTIYF | TRBV19 | - | few | TRBJ1-3
TGTGCCAGGACCCTCGATTGCAGGAATGAGCAGTTCTTC | CARTLDCRNEQFF | TRBV21-1 | - | - | TRBJ2-1
TGTGCCAGCAGCTTAGGGAGCAGTCACTTGTACAATGAGCAGTTCTTC | CASSLGSSHLYNEQFF | TRBV11-2 | - | - | TRBJ2-1
TGTGCCAGCAGTTTTAGGGGGAATCAGCCCCAGCATTTT | CASSFRGNQPQHF | TRBV27 | - | - | TRBJ1-5
TGTGCCAGCAGTTCCCCCACTTACGAGCAGTACTTC | CASSSPTYEQYF | TRBV28 | - | - | TRBJ2-7
TGTGCCAGCAGCACCACTGGGGGGGCCGCCACTGAAGCTTTCTTT | CASSTTGGAATEAFF | TRBV27 | - | - | TRBJ1-1
TGTGCCACCAGCAGAGATGTGCTAGCGGGGAACGACGAGCAGTACTTC | CATSRDVLAGNDEQYF | TRBV15 | TRBD2 | few | TRBJ2-7
TGTGCCAGCAGGGACAGGGCCGATGCAAGGCATTCACCCCTCCACTTT | CASRDRADARHSPLHF | TRBV7-2 | TRBD1 | - | TRBJ1-6
TGTGCCAGCAGCTTAGATTCCAAAGATACGCAGTATTTT | CASSLDSKDTQYF | TRBV11-3 | - | - | TRBJ2-3
TGTGCCAGCAGCCAAGAAGGGTGGGACACTGAAGCCTTCTTT | CASSQEGWDTEAFF | TRBV4-2 | - | - | TRBJ1-1
TGTGCCAGCAGCCAACAGACAGGGGCTGGGGCCAACGTCCTGACTTTC | CASSQQTGAGANVLTF | TRBV4-2 | TRBD1 | few | TRBJ2-6
TGTGCCAGCACCAAGGGACAGGGGTACCACGAGCAGTACTTC | CASTKGQGYHEQYF | TRBV5-8 | TRBD1 | - | TRBJ2-7
TGTGCCAGCAGCTTATACCCCTCACTAGCGGGGAAATACAATGAGCAGTTCTTC | CASSLYPSLAGKYNEQFF | TRBV13 | TRBD2 | - | TRBJ2-1
TGTGCCAGTAGTATAGCCGGAGCGGGGTGGGATACGCAGTATTTT | CASSIAGAGWDTQYF | TRBV19 | TRBD2 | few | TRBJ2-3
TGTGCCAGCAGTTCTCCAGGGACCAAAAACATTCAGTACTTC | CASSSPGTKNIQYF | TRBV6-5 | - | - | TRBJ2-4
TGTGCCAGCAGCTTAGCGGCCAGACCAGGAAAACTGTTTTTT | CASSLAARPGKLFF | TRBV7-6 | - | - | TRBJ1-4
TGCAGCGTTGGCAGGTTCACAGATACGCAGTATTTT | CSVGRFTDTQYF | TRBV29-1 | - | - | TRBJ2-3
TGTGCCACCAGCAGATCGGGACAGGGTCTTGATACGCAGTATTTT | CATSRSGQGLDTQYF | TRBV15 | TRBD1 | - | TRBJ2-3
TGTGCCAGCAGCCAAGGACAGGGCCTTCGAGGCTACACCTTC | CASSQGQGLRGYTF | TRBV4-2 | TRBD1 | once | TRBJ1-2
TGTGCCAGCAGCTTATTTGCGAGAAGGGGCCAGATCTACGAGCAGTACTTC | CASSLFARRGQIYEQYF | TRBV7-7 | - | - | TRBJ2-7
TGTGCCAGCAGTTACTCCCGGGACTACTATGGCTACACCTTC | CASSYSRDYYGYTF | TRBV6-5 | - | - | TRBJ1-2
TGCGCCAGCAGCCAACTCCGGGACAGTAATTCACCCCTCCACTTT | CASSQLRDSNSPLHF | TRBV4-1 | TRBD1 | - | TRBJ1-6
TGTGCCAGCAGCTTATCTAGCGGGGCTGCCTTT | CASSLSSGAAF | TRBV7-9 | TRBD2 | - | TRBJ2-3
TGTGCCAGCAGCGCCGTCTCGCGGGAAGGCGAGCAGTACTTC | CASSAVSREGEQYF | TRBV2 | - | - | TRBJ2-7
TGTGCCATACCTAGCGGCTTCTACAATGAGCAGTTCTTC | CAIPSGFYNEQFF | TRBV2 | TRBD2 | few | TRBJ2-1
TGTGCCAGCAGCCTCCGTTGGAGACTGTCCTACGAGCAGTACTTC | CASSLRWRLSYEQYF | TRBV5-6 | - | - | TRBJ2-7
TGTGCCAGCAGCCTGGACGGGACTCAGAACACTGAAGCTTTCTTT | CASSLDGTQNTEAFF | TRBV5-4 | - | - | TRBJ1-1
TGTGCCAGCAGGCCCCTTCTTAGCGTCGAGGACAATGAGCAGTTCTTC | CASRPLLSVEDNEQFF | TRBV28 | - | once | TRBJ2-1
TGTGCCAGCAGCCAAGGGCGGCAGTCCTCCAACGAGCAGTACTTC | CASSQGRQSSNEQYF | TRBV14 | - | once | TRBJ2-7
TGTGCCAGTAGTATCGCGGACACTTCGAACACTGAAGCTTTCTTT | CASSIADTSNTEAFF | TRBV19 | - | - | TRBJ1-1